These 5 T cell receptor beta chains share one sample of origin, sequenced in a study of cytotoxic CD8 clonotypes in ibrutinib-treated CLL (dated by TCRdb to 2020 to 2022). Library method: the immunoSEQ multiplex PCR assay. The source is immuneACCESS, and TCRdb retained only in-frame sequences with V and J called. Part of the clones is not carried over; for the studies checked, unresolved V genes explain less than half of this, and the remainder is unexplained. The sample records about 140,000 clones, 80% of which are singletons. 7.5% to 8% of the sample is held by the ten biggest clonotypes. The source material was PBMCs, sampled after 36 months of ibrutinib treatment. The origin of the receptors is a human donor with chronic lymphocytic leukemia.

The chain combines TRBV19 with TRBJ1-5; D is perhaps TRBD1 (6 bases). CDR3 length: 15 amino acids. The V gene lost 9 bases and the J gene lost 4 bases, with 19 bases spanning the gap. From germline, CDR1 is LNHDA and CDR2 SQIVND (reference sequence). The CDR3: CASLQGRGGNQPQHF. In DNA, the CDR3 is TGTGCCAGCCTCCAAGGGCGAGGGGGTAATCAGCCCCAGCATTTT.

The chain has TRBV15 and TRBJ1-5; the D is unclear. Germline values: CDR1 LNHNV, CDR2 YYDKDF (reference sequence). This CDR3 has 14 residues. V gave up 0 bases and J gave up 6 bases, with 9 bases separating them. The CDR3 region has the DNA TGTGCCACCAGCAGAGACCGTTTGGGTCAGCCCCAGCATTTT. Amino acid sequence: CATSRDRLGQPQHF.

The J gene is TRBJ1-3, the V gene TRBV4-1, with D unclear. Deletions cut 1 base from V and 1 base from J, with 11 bases between. The CDR3 is made up of 16 amino acids. The V gene's germline CDR1 is MGHRA and CDR2 YSYEKL. The CDR3 protein is CASSQVRPGSGNTIYF. CDR3 sequence (DNA): TGCGCCAGCAGCCAAGTTCGCCCCGGGTCTGGAAACACCATATATTTT.

J is TRBJ1-1 and V is TRBV10-3; perhaps TRBD1 as D (5 bases). CDR1 and CDR2 from the germline V gene are ENHRY and SYGVKD. This CDR3 comprises 11 residues. With 10 bases removed from V and 7 bases from J, the gap between germline ends came to 13 bases. The CDR3 reads CATGAAFEAFF. Written as DNA, the CDR3 is TGTGCCACCGGGGCGGCGTTTGAAGCTTTCTTT.

The rearrangement links TRBV11-3 to TRBJ2-1; 8 bases line up with TRBD1. Trimming took 1 base from V and 7 from J; bases not matched to a gene: 6. From germline, CDR1 is SGHNT and CDR2 YENEEA. The CDR3 totals 15 residues. The DNA of the CDR3 is TGTGCCAGCAGCTTAGTTGCAGGGGGCTGGAATGAGCAGTTCTTC. Residues: CASSLVAGGWNEQFF.